This T cell receptor (beta chain) was documented in a study of blood T cells in healthy people across ages. Peripheral blood, around 10 milliliters per donor, was collected. The study, taken as a whole, reports: Unsorted PBMC material precluded a definitive naive versus antigen-experienced comparison. Compared with aged donors, long-lived donors showed fewer expanded clones, suggesting selection. The authors considered diversity estimates from one million T cells to be underestimates.

In germline, CDR1 is MGHRA, CDR2 YSYEKL. This CDR3 has 15 residues. Trimming took off 3 bases at V and 1 base at J, with 12 bases between the two ends. Alongside a J-beta primer mix, a sample-barcoded 5' primer served in a second PCR lasting about 7 to 11 cycles. TCRdb independently ran MiXCR on the 5' RACE reads; one entry per CDR3 protein. In the table there are about 1.6 million distinct CDR3 sequences, roughly a third of which are singletons. Remarks on this clonotype: Its matching antigen is unknown.

The clonotype was recovered from a woman aged 30 to 39 in good health. This chain links TRBV4-1 with TRBJ1-1; maybe TRBD1 (6 bases). The sample comprised blood. The CDR3 coding sequence is TGCGCCAGCAGCCACGATTACAGGGCGAACACTGAAGCTTTCTTT. Translated, it gives CASSHDYRANTEAFF.